The 24 T cell receptor beta chains below all came from one sample that was sequenced in a study of blood T cell repertoires in COVID-19. The repertoire was sequenced with immunoSEQ multiplex PCR; TCRdb's copy has only in-frame clones and lacks some. The sample includes roughly 260,000 clones, roughly three quarters seen only once; the top ten take roughly 4%. The sequenced sample was peripheral blood. The receptors originated from a woman aged 40 to 50 with active or convalescent COVID-19.

The V call is TRBV11-2, the J call TRBJ1-2, with D maybe TRBD1 (6 bases). CDR1 and CDR2 from the germline V gene are SGHAT and FQNNGV. This CDR3 has 14 residues. V shed 0 bases and J shed 8 bases, with 13 bases lying between them. The CDR3 is CASSLEVWGQGYTF. Written as DNA, the CDR3 is TGTGCCAGCAGCTTAGAGGTGTGGGGGCAGGGCTACACCTTC.

This chain uses TRBV6-5 with TRBJ1-2; tentative D call: TRBD1 (6 bases). The CDR3 is 13 amino acids. Germline V CDR1 and CDR2: MNHEY, SVGAGI. Trimming removed 5 bases at V and 6 bases at J, with 13 bases between. The CDR3: CASSPSDRNGYTF. The CDR3 DNA reads as TGTGCCAGCAGTCCTTCCGACAGGAATGGCTACACCTTC.

The sample holds one count of this clone. The chain links TRBV7-3 to TRBJ2-5; D is perhaps TRBD1 (6 bases). The ends were cut back, 5 bases at V and 4 bases at J, with 11 bases in the middle. The CDR3 is 13 residues long. In germline, CDR1 is SGHTA, CDR2 FQGTGA. CDR3 nucleotide sequence: TGTGCCAGCAGCGTTGGCAGGGGAGAGACCCAGTACTTC. This sequence encodes CASSVGRGETQYF.

V gene TRBV2 combines with J gene TRBJ2-1; D may be TRBD1 (7 bases). Trimming took 3 bases from V and 5 from J, leaving 14 bases between them. This CDR3 is 15 amino acids long. CDR1 is SNHLY and CDR2 is FYNNEI in the germline V gene. The CDR3 sequence: CASSDSRGTDNEQFF. DNA of the CDR3: TGTGCCAGCAGTGATTCACGCGGGACAGACAATGAGCAGTTCTTC.

J is TRBJ2-7 and V is TRBV3-1 (or the pseudogene TRBV3-2); TRBD1 might be the D (7 bases). Germline CDR1 reads LGHDT; CDR2 reads YNNKEL (reference sequence). CDR3 length equals 17 residues. V shed 4 bases and J shed 4 bases, with 23 bases lying between them. CDR3 loop: CASSPFPEGADPYEQYF. The CDR3 region has the DNA TGTGCCAGCAGCCCCTTTCCGGAGGGGGCAGACCCATACGAGCAGTACTTC.

The chain recombines TRBV7-9 with TRBJ2-3; 10 bases agree with TRBD2. Per germline, CDR1 SEHNR and CDR2 FQNEAQ (reference sequence). The junction had 2 bases not matched to a gene; V was cut back by 1 base and J by 4 bases. The CDR3 totals 15 residues. This CDR3 is CASSLDSGGSDTQYF. In DNA, the CDR3 is TGTGCCAGCAGCTTAGATAGCGGGGGGTCAGATACGCAGTATTTT.

The chain carries TRBV5-5 and TRBJ1-2, with 9 nucleotides matching TRBD1. CDR3 length equals 15 residues. The V segment lost 3 bases and the J segment 3 bases; nucleotides outside the gene matches: 6. Germline V gives CDR1 SGHKS, CDR2 YYEKEE (reference sequence). CDR3 residues: CASSSYRGQDYGYTF. CDR3 bases: TGTGCCAGCAGCTCCTACAGGGGGCAAGACTATGGCTACACCTTC.

The chain recombines TRBV18 with TRBJ1-3; 7 bases fit TRBD1. The germline CDR1 and CDR2 sequences are KGHSH and LQKENI. After removal of 4 bases from V and 4 bases from J, the junction contained 10 bases not matched to a gene. The CDR3 extends over 16 amino acids. The CDR3 sequence is CASSLNPRGTGNTIYF. As DNA, the CDR3 is TGTGCCAGCTCACTTAACCCCAGGGGGACAGGAAACACCATATATTTT.

This sequence joins TRBV7-9 and TRBJ1-1; 9 bases fit TRBD1. The trim removed 4 bases at V and 6 bases at J, leaving 6 bases unmatched. CDR3 length equals 14 residues. Germline loops: CDR1 SEHNR, CDR2 FQNEAQ (reference sequence). CDR3 residues: CASSSSDRGAEAFF. CDR3 DNA sequence: TGTGCCAGCAGCTCCTCAGACAGGGGGGCTGAAGCTTTCTTT.

The chain has TRBV2 and TRBJ1-6; a weak D match, TRBD1 (5 bases). Germline V CDR1 and CDR2: SNHLY, FYNNEI. The V end was cut by 4 bases, the J end by 14 bases, with 15 bases between. The CDR3 contains 13 residues. The CDR3 DNA reads TGTGCCAGCAGTGGACAGTTCCTTGGGACCCTCCACTTT. This codes for CASSGQFLGTLHF.

This clone was recorded only once. This chain connects TRBV7-2 to TRBJ2-2, with unresolved D. V lost 0 bases and J lost 4, with 9 bases in between. The CDR3 extends over 15 amino acids. CDR1 and CDR2 from the germline V gene are SGHTA and FQGNSA. In DNA form, the CDR3 reads TGTGCCAGCAGCTTAGCGACTCCTCGCACCGGGGAGCTGTTTTTT. It specifies CASSLATPRTGELFF.

A note on this clone: Different DNA sequences within this sample yield the same CDR3. This chain joins TRBV9 and TRBJ2-3; no firm D call. The CDR3 runs to 13 residues. Between the trimmed V and J ends, which lost 3 bases and 3 bases, there was a span of 8 bases. Germline CDR1 and CDR2: SGDLS and YYNGEE. The CDR3 nucleotides are TGTGCCAGCAGCGCCCTTAATACAGATACGCAGTATTTT. Its protein is CASSALNTDTQYF.

V is TRBV3-1 (or the pseudogene TRBV3-2) and J is TRBJ2-1, with D perhaps TRBD1 (6 bases). The CDR3 is 14 amino acids. Germline V gene sequence: CDR1 LGHDT, CDR2 YNNKEL (reference sequence). With 3 bases removed from V and 6 bases from J, the gap between germline ends came to 12 bases. This CDR3 is CASSQRQGFNEQFF. The CDR3 DNA sequence: TGTGCCAGCAGCCAGAGGCAGGGGTTCAATGAGCAGTTCTTC.

The rearrangement links TRBV30 to TRBJ1-6; 7 nucleotides match TRBD1. The CDR3 runs 14 residues. Losses at the gene ends were 7 bases for V and 6 bases for J; bases not matched to a gene: 9. Germline values: CDR1 GTSNPN, CDR2 SVGIG (reference sequence). CDR3 sequence: CASQPGTVNSPLHF. CDR3 sequence (DNA): TGTGCCTCACAACCCGGGACAGTTAATTCACCCCTCCACTTT.

This chain links TRBV5-1 with TRBJ2-3; 9 bases match TRBD2. The V gene end was trimmed by 0 bases and the J gene end by 2 bases; junction bases not matched to a gene: 4. Germline V CDR1 and CDR2: SGHRS, YFSETQ. The CDR3 contains 16 residues. CDR3 sequence reads: CASSLEAGGATDTQYF. CDR3 in DNA: TGCGCCAGCAGCTTGGAAGCGGGGGGTGCCACAGATACGCAGTATTTT.

This clone was seen only a few times. The gene calls are TRBV7-9 and TRBJ2-1, with a tentative D call TRBD1 (5 bases). The CDR3 sequence is 13 residues long. Between the trimmed V and J ends, which lost 8 bases and 3 bases, there was a span of 11 bases. CDR1 is SEHNR, CDR2 FQNEAQ, per germline (reference sequence). The CDR3 reads CASRRDSYNEQFF. Written as DNA, the CDR3 is TGTGCCAGCCGTCGAGACAGCTACAATGAGCAGTTCTTC.

J is TRBJ2-1 and V is TRBV5-1, with D possibly matching TRBD1 (5 bases). The V end was cut by 4 bases, the J end by 0 bases, with 11 bases between. Germline lookup yields CDR1 SGHRS and CDR2 YFSETQ. The CDR3 has 15 amino acids. CDR3 loop: CASSADSSSYNEQFF. CDR3 nucleotides: TGCGCCAGCAGCGCAGACAGTAGCTCCTACAATGAGCAGTTCTTC. The variable domain in full, with the rest retrieved from reference TRBV5-1 and TRBJ2-1, is KAGVTQTPRYLIKTRGQQVTLSCSPISGHRSVSWYQQTPGQGLQFLFEYFSETQRNKGNFPGRFSGRQFSNSRSEMNVSTLELGDSALYLCASSADSSSYNEQFFGPGTRLTVL.

V and J are TRBV6-5 and TRBJ1-5, with TRBD1 identical over 7 bases. Trimming removed 6 bases from V and 2 bases from J; junction bases left unmatched: 7. Germline V CDR1 and CDR2: MNHEY, SVGAGI. The CDR3 extends over 15 amino acids. CDR3 residues: CASRPDRAGNQPQHF. CDR3 sequence (DNA): TGTGCCAGCAGACCCGACAGGGCTGGCAATCAGCCCCAGCATTTT.

The rearrangement joins TRBV4-1 to TRBJ1-3, with TRBD1 matching over 7 bases. Germline CDR1 and CDR2: MGHRA and YSYEKL. V was clipped by 3 bases and J by 0 bases; unmatched bases: 11. The CDR3 is 18 amino acids. Here the CDR3 reads CASSHLRDRDFSGNTIYF. The CDR3 DNA reads as TGCGCCAGCAGCCATCTCCGGGACAGAGACTTCTCTGGAAACACCATATATTTT.

The gene calls are TRBV28 and TRBJ2-7, with D possibly TRBD1 on 6 matching bases. CDR3 length equals 15 residues. The V gene lost 6 bases and the J gene lost 4 bases, with 19 bases spanning the gap. Germline CDR1 is MDHEN and CDR2 is SYDVKM. The CDR3 coding sequence is TGTGCCAGCAGCCCCGGGCTCCCAGGGGCGTACGAGCAGTACGTC. Protein: CASSPGLPGAYEQYV.

The chain combines TRBV30 with TRBJ1-6, with 10 positions matching TRBD1. The germline gives CDR1 GTSNPN, CDR2 SVGIG (reference sequence). The CDR3 consists of 14 residues. Losses at the gene ends were 3 bases for V and 7 bases for J; bases not matched to a gene: 3. The CDR3: CAWRAGQGNSPLHF. The CDR3 nucleotides are TGTGCCTGGAGGGCGGGACAGGGGAATTCACCCCTCCACTTT.

This clone appeared a few times. The genes are TRBV11-2 and TRBJ1-1; 10 bases are a match to TRBD1. V lost 5 bases, J lost 7 bases, and 16 bases stayed unmatched. Germline CDR1 and CDR2: SGHAT and FQNNGV. This CDR3 is built from 17 residues. The CDR3, as DNA: TGTGCCAGCAGCCGGGCGGCCTACGACAGGGGGCGTGGTGAAGCTTTCTTT. Translating it yields CASSRAAYDRGRGEAFF.

The V call is TRBV30, the J call TRBJ1-4; D gene uncertain. Germline CDR1 reads GTSNPN; CDR2 reads SVGIG (reference sequence). V lost 1 base, J lost 7 bases, and 7 bases lay in between. This CDR3 spans 12 amino acids. The CDR3 DNA is TGTGCCTGGAGTGGGCAGGTTGAAAAACTGTTTTTT. This encodes CAWSGQVEKLFF.

This chain uses TRBV3-1 (or the pseudogene TRBV3-2) with TRBJ2-5; a possible D gene is TRBD1 (5 bases). Trimming cost V 3 bases and J 4 bases, with 12 bases left between them. Germline CDR1 reads LGHDT; CDR2 reads YNNKEL (reference sequence). The CDR3 totals 14 residues. The CDR3 spells CASSHPATGETQYF. Written as DNA, the CDR3 is TGTGCCAGCAGCCACCCGGCTACAGGAGAGACCCAGTACTTC.